Following are 12 T cell receptor beta chains from one sample sequenced in a study of quantifying T cell responses using KT2 cells. Study context: Reverse transcription used primers in the TCR alpha and beta constant regions.

A single-stranded UMI oligo with SP2 sequence was ligated to cDNA 3' ends. The first PCR ran around 4 cycles with an equimolar RC1.1 and RC1.2 beta primer mix. TCRdb passed the UMI-ligation and nested PCR reads through MiXCR, listing each CDR3 protein once. The data show just under 50,000 distinct CDR3 sequences, more than 9% seen once. Sample: PBMCs spiked with cells of the T cell clone KT2. The receptors originated from a human donor.

The sample holds many counts of this clonotype. V usage is TRBV6-1 and J usage is TRBJ2-3, with TRBD1 matching 8 bases. Germline CDR1 and CDR2: MNHNS and SASEGT. The V gene end was trimmed by 6 bases and the J gene end by 4 bases; junction bases not matched to a gene: 6. The CDR3 has 14 amino acids. The CDR3 reads CASSLDRAPDTQYF. CDR3 nucleotides: TGTGCCAGCAGCTTGGACAGGGCTCCAGATACGCAGTATTTT.

This clonotype was counted many times. The rearrangement joins TRBV18 to TRBJ1-1; tentatively, D is TRBD1 (6 bases). From germline, CDR1 is KGHSH and CDR2 LQKENI. The CDR3 runs to 16 residues. V was cut by 3 bases and J by 6 bases, with 20 bases left in between. CDR3 amino acids: CASSPLRGWEPAEAFF. CDR3 in DNA: TGTGCCAGCTCACCCCTAAGGGGGTGGGAACCCGCTGAAGCTTTCTTT.

J is TRBJ2-3 and V is TRBV27, with 11 bases that match TRBD2. V lost 7 bases to trimming and J lost 6 bases; unmatched junction nucleotides: 6. The CDR3 length is 14 residues. CDR1 MNHEY and CDR2 SMNVEV come from the germline V gene (reference sequence). The DNA of the CDR3 is TGTGCCAGCAAAACTAGCGGGAGATCGGATACGCAGTATTTT. Amino acid sequence: CASKTSGRSDTQYF.

This chain joins TRBV19 and TRBJ1-2; 8 bases are a match to TRBD1. Germline-derived CDR1 and CDR2 are LNHDA and SQIVND (reference sequence). V lost 6 bases and J lost 6; bases outside the gene matches: 9. The CDR3 length is 14 residues. The CDR3 protein is CASRTGQGTHGYTF. CDR3 sequence (DNA): TGTGCCAGTAGAACTGGACAGGGAACCCATGGCTACACCTTC.

This chain's CDR3 is CASSQAQETQYF. The CDR3 DNA sequence: TGTGCCAGCAGCCAAGCCCAAGAGACCCAGTACTTC. The V and J genes are TRBV14 and TRBJ2-5; D is undetermined. The germline V gene has CDR1 SGHDN and CDR2 FVKESK. Trimming stripped 1 base from V and 1 base from J, with 1 base between. The CDR3 is 12 residues long.

This rearrangement joins TRBV10-3 to TRBJ2-7, with D possibly TRBD2 on 5 matching bases. The V gene lost 4 bases and the J gene lost 4 bases, with 5 bases spanning the gap. The germline V gene has CDR1 ENHRY and CDR2 SYGVKD. The CDR3 is made up of 11 amino acids. DNA for the CDR3: TGTGCCATCAGTGGAGGGTACGAGCAGTACTTC. This encodes CAISGGYEQYF.

This clonotype came up a few times. This chain uses TRBV6-2 or TRBV6-3 with TRBJ1-5; 9 bases line up with TRBD1. The CDR3 is 15 amino acids. Germline CDR1 reads MNHEY; CDR2 reads SVGEGT. Trimming removed 4 bases from V and 5 bases from J; junction bases left unmatched: 6. CDR3 residues: CASSWWGQGDQPQHF. The CDR3 DNA reads TGTGCCAGCAGTTGGTGGGGACAGGGTGATCAGCCCCAGCATTTT.

This clonotype came up many times. V is TRBV5-1 and J is TRBJ1-4; the D gene is possibly TRBD1 (5 bases). This CDR3 is 14 amino acids long. Germline V CDR1 and CDR2: SGHRS, YFSETQ. Trimming shortened V by 4 bases and J by 4 bases, and 11 bases separated the two germline ends. Here the CDR3 DNA reads TGCGCCAGCAGCCCGACAGTTAGTAATGAAAAACTGTTTTTT. Protein product: CASSPTVSNEKLFF.

This sequence joins TRBV7-6 and TRBJ2-1; D is undetermined. V was clipped by 2 bases and J by 0 bases, with 8 bases between them. Germline lookup yields CDR1 SGHVS and CDR2 FNYEAQ. This CDR3 region has 15 residues. The CDR3 DNA reads as TGTGCCAGCAGCTTACTAGGCAGCTCCTACAATGAGCAGTTCTTC. It codes for CASSLLGSSYNEQFF.

The rearrangement uses TRBV6-1 and TRBJ2-1, with a weak D call TRBD2 (6 bases). Germline values: CDR1 MNHNS, CDR2 SASEGT. The CDR3 totals 14 residues. V lost 2 bases, J lost 10 bases, and 15 bases lay in between. For the CDR3, the DNA is TGTGCCAGCAGTGAACTTGGCGGGGCCACAGAGCAGTTCTTC. Translating it yields CASSELGGATEQFF.

This clonotype was picked up many times. The chain carries TRBV3-1 and TRBJ2-7; no clear D. With 0 bases removed from V and 0 bases from J, the gap between germline ends came to 9 bases. The germline V gene has CDR1 LGHDT and CDR2 YNNKEL (reference sequence). The CDR3 has 15 residues. The CDR3 sequence: CASSQDWTDSYEQYF. The CDR3 coding sequence is TGTGCCAGCAGCCAAGATTGGACGGACTCCTACGAGCAGTACTTC.

The chain employs TRBV7-2 and TRBJ2-5, with D tentatively TRBD2 (6 bases). CDR3 length: 16 amino acids. V was cut by 1 base and J by 2 bases, with 14 bases left in between. Germline V gene sequence: CDR1 SGHTA, CDR2 FQGNSA. CDR3 region: CASSLGNLARQETQYF. The CDR3 bases are TGTGCCAGCAGCTTAGGAAACCTAGCGCGTCAAGAGACCCAGTACTTC.